Listed below are T cell receptor beta chains from one sample, sequenced in a study of blood T cell repertoires in COVID-19. Profiling relied on immunoSEQ multiplex PCR, and the TCRdb table lists in-frame clones only, not all of them. Seen here are 150,000 to 200,000 clones, approximately 80% observed once, and the top ten hold around 12%. Sequencing was performed on PBMCs or T cells enriched from blood (not recorded which). The receptors here all came from a man in his fifties who had recovered from COVID-19. The CDR3 runs from the conserved cysteine through the conserved F or W. D genes are given only for firm matches.

>NA|TRBJ1-2|TRBV3-1/TRBV3-2
CASSQGQGYTF
>NA|TRBJ1-6|TRBV27
CASSESDNSPLHF
>TRBD1|TRBJ2-5|TRBV6-5
CASSYQGAWETQYF
>NA|TRBJ2-2|TRBV19
CASSRVQGTNTGELFF
>NA|TRBJ2-3|TRBV7-8
CASSRTLNWEDTQYF
>TRBD1|TRBJ1-2|TRBV6-2/TRBV6-3
CASSSRQGGYGYTF
>TRBD1|TRBJ2-7|TRBV19
CASSFGQGASYEQYF
>NA|TRBJ1-1|TRBV23-1
CASSHPRVTQPPRTEAFF
>TRBD2|TRBJ2-1|TRBV4-1
CASSQGPVAGSQGDEQFF
>NA|TRBJ1-1|TRBV30
CAWSVIGSYTEAFF
>TRBD1|TRBJ1-5|TRBV19
CASGGQGAGKPQHF
>NA|TRBJ2-7|TRBV5-1
CASSRDSGSYEQYF
>NA|TRBJ1-1|TRBV25-1
CASSAGGNTEAFF
>TRBD1|TRBJ1-2|TRBV29-1
CSVRTGYGYTF
>NA|TRBJ1-1|TRBV11-2
CASSLQANTEAFF
>NA|TRBJ1-1|TRBV10-1
CASSEGGSATEAFF
>TRBD2|TRBJ2-7|TRBV10-3
CAINGAGVEQYF
>NA|TRBJ1-2|TRBV27
CASSPTLGLGGYTF
>TRBD1|TRBJ1-5|TRBV19
CASLGGPGTGGAQPQHF
>NA|TRBJ1-5|TRBV19
CASSSGYQPQHF
>TRBD1|TRBJ1-2|TRBV18
CASSHDRGHDGYTF
>NA|TRBJ2-7|TRBV5-1
CASSVETVTYEQYF
>NA|TRBJ1-2|TRBV28
CASSPGYGYTF
>NA|TRBJ2-7|TRBV4-3
CASSRGPTHYEQYF
>NA|TRBJ1-5|TRBV4-1
CASSQWEGNQPQHF
>NA|TRBJ1-5|TRBV7-2
CASSRGGEAFGPQHF
>TRBD2|TRBJ2-2|TRBV5-5
CASSSPWAGGPNTGELFF
>TRBD2|TRBJ2-1|TRBV7-3
CASSSRLAASYNEQFF
>NA|TRBJ2-4|TRBV19
CASSAQVSITKNIQYF
>TRBD1|TRBJ1-4|TRBV15
CATSSTGEGSNEKLFF
>NA|TRBJ1-1|TRBV9
CASSGGLWAFF
>TRBD2|TRBJ2-1|TRBV28
CASSPPGGYYNEQFF
>TRBD1|TRBJ1-1|TRBV18
CASSPLQGATTEAFF
>NA|TRBJ1-2|TRBV9
CASSGGRYGYTF
>TRBD1|TRBJ1-6|TRBV28
CASGTGDSPLHF
>NA|TRBJ2-7|TRBV28
CASSSTYEQYF
>NA|TRBJ2-3|TRBV21-1
CASSTSRIGTDTQYF
>TRBD1|TRBJ2-3|TRBV5-1
CASSGTGEPPDTQYF
>TRBD1|TRBJ2-7|TRBV5-1
CASQMTGGAINEQYF
>TRBD1|TRBJ2-3|TRBV10-3
CAISHDRVDTDTQYF
>NA|TRBJ2-7|TRBV4-3
CASSQDTRMSRYF
>NA|TRBJ2-3|TRBV9
CASSVEGVTQYF
>TRBD1|TRBJ2-2|TRBV4-1
CATKSLTGENTGELFF
>TRBD2|TRBJ2-3|TRBV10-3
CAINAAGGPDTQYF